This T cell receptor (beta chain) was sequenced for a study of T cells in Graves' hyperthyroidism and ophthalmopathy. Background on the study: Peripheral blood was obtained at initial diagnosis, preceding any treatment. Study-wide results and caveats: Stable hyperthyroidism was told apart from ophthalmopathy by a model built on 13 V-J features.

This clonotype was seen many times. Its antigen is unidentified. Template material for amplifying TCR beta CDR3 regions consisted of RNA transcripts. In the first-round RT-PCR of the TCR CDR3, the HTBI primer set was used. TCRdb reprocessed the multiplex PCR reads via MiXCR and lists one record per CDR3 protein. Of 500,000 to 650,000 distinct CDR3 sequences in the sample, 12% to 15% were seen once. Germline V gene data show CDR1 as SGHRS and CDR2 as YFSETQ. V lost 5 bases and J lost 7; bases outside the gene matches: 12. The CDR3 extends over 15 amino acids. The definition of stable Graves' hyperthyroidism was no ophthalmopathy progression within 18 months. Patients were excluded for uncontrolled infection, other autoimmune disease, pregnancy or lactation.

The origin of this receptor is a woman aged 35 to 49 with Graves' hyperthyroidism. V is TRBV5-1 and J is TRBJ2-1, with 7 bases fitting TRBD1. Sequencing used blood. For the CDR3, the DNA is TGCGCCAGCAGTCTCGACAGGGTGGCTTTAAATGAGCAGTTCTTC. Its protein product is CASSLDRVALNEQFF.